These 17 T cell receptor beta chains were sequenced from one sample in a study of identical twins. TCRdb reanalysed the 5' RACE reads using MiXCR and keeps one entry per CDR3 protein. Seen here are 690,000 or so distinct CDR3 sequences, over 8.5% observed once, and the top ten hold 0.98%. This sample was shared with a second study, whose subject was yellow fever vaccine responses in identical twins.

Sequenced sample: PBMCs. These receptors were taken from a woman between 18 and 29 years old in good health.

Note on this clonotype: This may arise from a read error, as a much more abundant clone is one base away. The V gene is TRBV20-1, the J gene TRBJ2-7; perhaps TRBD1 as D (6 bases). CDR1 is DFQATT, CDR2 SNEGSKA, per germline (reference sequence). The CDR3 has 14 residues. Here the CDR3 reads CSARERQDSYEQCF. For the CDR3, the DNA is TGCAGTGCTAGGGAGCGACAGGACTCCTACGAGCAGTGCTTC.

This clonotype was found a few times. The chain combines TRBV6-1 with TRBJ2-7, with TRBD2 matching over 7 bases. CDR1 is MNHNS and CDR2 is SASEGT in the germline V gene. This CDR3 is built from 15 residues. J gave up 3 bases and V 6 bases, and 11 bases lay outside the gene matches. The DNA for the CDR3 is TGTGCCAGCAGCCCATCGGGGGGTCCTTACTACGAGCAGTACTTC. Amino acid sequence: CASSPSGGPYYEQYF.

This clonotype was observed a handful of times. This rearrangement joins TRBV12-3 or TRBV12-4 to TRBJ2-7, with 9 positions matching TRBD2. The CDR3 is 14 residues long. After removal of 6 bases from V and 3 bases from J, the junction contained 6 bases not matched to a gene. CDR3 sequence: CASRASGMNYEQYF. Written as DNA, the CDR3 is TGTGCCAGCAGAGCTAGCGGGATGAACTACGAGCAGTACTTC.

This chain connects TRBV29-1 to TRBJ1-1; D is undetermined. V lost 5 bases and J lost 0, with 4 bases in between. Per the germline V gene, CDR1 is SQVTM and CDR2 is ANQGSEA. The CDR3 totals 11 residues. Written as DNA, the CDR3 is TGCAGCGTTCCCCTGAACACTGAAGCTTTCTTT. Protein product: CSVPLNTEAFF.

V gene TRBV5-1 combines with J gene TRBJ2-7; maybe TRBD1 (6 bases). The length of the CDR3 is 15 residues. The germline V and J ends were trimmed by 4 bases and 0 bases, with 14 bases remaining between them. Germline V gene lookup returns CDR1 SGHRS and CDR2 YFSETQ. CDR3 sequence reads: CASSGGGGGSYEQYF. CDR3 nucleotides: TGCGCCAGCAGCGGGGGTGGGGGCGGCTCCTACGAGCAGTACTTC.

The chain's CDR3 is CAIRAYHGYTF. The CDR3, as DNA: TGTGCCATCCGGGCGTATCATGGCTACACCTTC. The J gene is TRBJ1-2, the V gene TRBV7-9; D ambiguous. This CDR3 contains 11 residues. Trimming took 10 bases from V and 6 from J, leaving 12 bases between them. CDR1 and CDR2 (germline): SEHNR, FQNEAQ (reference sequence).

CDR3 amino acids: CASSKKGLQQGVSTDTQYF. CDR3 sequence (DNA): TGTGCCAGCAGCAAAAAAGGCCTACAACAGGGGGTTAGCACAGATACGCAGTATTTT. V and J are TRBV21-1 and TRBJ2-3; TRBD1 reflects the table's D call only, with no check against the DNA. TRBV21-1 is given as a pseudogene. The CDR3 has 19 amino acids.

V is TRBV5-1 and J is TRBJ2-5; 7 bases match TRBD1. Germline-derived CDR1 and CDR2 are SGHRS and YFSETQ. The CDR3 is made up of 15 amino acids. The V gene end was trimmed by 0 bases and the J gene end by 2 bases; junction bases not matched to a gene: 4. The CDR3 is CASSLAGTEQETQYF. The CDR3 region has the DNA TGCGCCAGCAGCTTGGCCGGGACAGAGCAAGAGACCCAGTACTTC.

The V gene is TRBV15, the J gene TRBJ2-7, with TRBD1 matching 7 bases. The CDR3 contains 16 residues. V was clipped by 3 bases and J by 7 bases; unmatched bases: 15. Germline V gives CDR1 LNHNV, CDR2 YYDKDF (reference sequence). In nucleotides, the CDR3 is TGTGCCACCAGCAGGGCGCCGGGACAGTACTTACAGGAGCAGTACTTC. It encodes CATSRAPGQYLQEQYF.

The V call is TRBV7-8, the J call TRBJ2-3; 10 positions agree with TRBD1. This CDR3 comprises 17 residues. Trimming at V came to 3 bases and at J to 6 bases, leaving 12 bases not matched to a gene. Germline loops: CDR1 SGHVS, CDR2 FQNEAQ. CDR3 nucleotides: TGTGCCAGCAGCTTTACCAAGGGACAGGGGCCCTTGGATACGCAGTATTTT. This codes for CASSFTKGQGPLDTQYF. The whole variable domain, filled in from reference TRBV7-8 and TRBJ2-3, reads GAGVSQSPRYKVAKRGQDVALRCDPISGHVSLFWYQQALGQGPEFLTYFQNEAQLDKSGLPSDRFFAERPEGSVSTLKIQRTQQEDSAVYLCASSFTKGQGPLDTQYFGPGTRLTVL.

The table lists this clonotype with many counts. J is TRBJ1-6 and V is TRBV27, with D maybe TRBD1 (5 bases). The V end lost 2 bases, the J end lost 11 bases, and 22 bases lay between the germline ends. The germline V gene encodes CDR1 MNHEY and CDR2 SMNVEV (reference sequence). This CDR3 is 17 amino acids long. In DNA, the CDR3 is TGTGCCAGCAGTTTAACCCCCTCGGGAGGGGCAGGACCACCCCTCCACTTT. Amino acids: CASSLTPSGGAGPPLHF.

The chain links TRBV2 to TRBJ2-7, with D possibly matching TRBD1 (5 bases). The germline V gene encodes CDR1 SNHLY and CDR2 FYNNEI. Trimming cost V 5 bases and J 2 bases, with 13 bases left between them. This CDR3 is 14 amino acids long. CDR3 sequence: CASSHDREAYEQYF. In DNA, the CDR3 is TGTGCCAGCAGTCATGACAGAGAAGCCTACGAGCAGTACTTC. Full variable domain (outside the CDR3, taken from reference TRBV2 and TRBJ2-7): EPEVTQTPSHQVTQMGQEVILRCVPISNHLYFYWYRQILGQKVEFLVSFYNNEISEKSEIFDDQFSVERPDGSNFTLKIRSTKLEDSAMYFCASSHDREAYEQYFGPGTRLTVT.

This sequence joins TRBV7-9 and TRBJ2-2; 11 bases align to TRBD1. The CDR3 length is 17 residues. In germline, CDR1 is SEHNR, CDR2 FQNEAQ (reference sequence). The V gene end was trimmed by 5 bases and the J gene end by 3 bases; junction bases not matched to a gene: 8. The CDR3 region has the DNA TGTGCCAGCAGCATAGAGGACAGGGGGCTTTACACCGGGGAGCTGTTTTTT. Encoded protein: CASSIEDRGLYTGELFF. Looking up the rest from reference TRBV7-9 and TRBJ2-2 gives the full variable domain: DTGVSQNPRHKITKRGQNVTFRCDPISEHNRLYWYRQTLGQGPEFLTYFQNEAQLEKSRLLSDRFSAERPKGSFSTLEIQRTEQGDSAMYLCASSIEDRGLYTGELFFGEGSRLTVL.

This clonotype was recorded at least ten times. The V call is TRBV29-1, the J call TRBJ2-1; D is uncertain. V lost 2 bases, J lost 6 bases, and 8 bases lay in between. This CDR3 spans 12 amino acids. The V gene's germline CDR1 is SQVTM and CDR2 ANQGSEA. The DNA for the CDR3 is TGCAGCGTTGAAACGGGCTTCAATGAGCAGTTCTTC. Translating gives CSVETGFNEQFF.

The chain uses TRBV19 and TRBJ2-7, with D maybe TRBD2 (6 bases). The V and J ends lost 3 bases and 0 bases respectively, with 9 bases between them. The CDR3 sequence is 14 residues long. Germline CDR1 and CDR2: LNHDA and SQIVND (reference sequence). CDR3 DNA: TGTGCCAGTAGTATTGGGACTCTCTCCTACGAGCAGTACTTC. Translating gives CASSIGTLSYEQYF.

This clonotype came up a few times. V gene TRBV3-1 combines with J gene TRBJ2-6, with 7 nucleotides matching TRBD2. The germline V gene encodes CDR1 LGHDT and CDR2 YNNKEL (reference sequence). Trimming cost V 4 bases and J 0 bases; bases outside gene matches: 18. The CDR3 totals 21 residues. CDR3 DNA: TGTGCCAGCAGCCTACAACCACCGCTAGCGGTCCTATCCTCTGGGGCCAACGTCCTGACTTTC. Its translation is CASSLQPPLAVLSSGANVLTF.

The chain recombines TRBV9 with TRBJ2-3; D unclear. V lost 4 bases, J lost 6 bases, and 18 bases lay in between. The CDR3 runs to 15 residues. The germline gives CDR1 SGDLS, CDR2 YYNGEE. For the CDR3, the DNA is TGTGCCAGCAGCCCCCGGACGGACCCCAGGGATACGCAGTATTTT. The encoded protein is CASSPRTDPRDTQYF.